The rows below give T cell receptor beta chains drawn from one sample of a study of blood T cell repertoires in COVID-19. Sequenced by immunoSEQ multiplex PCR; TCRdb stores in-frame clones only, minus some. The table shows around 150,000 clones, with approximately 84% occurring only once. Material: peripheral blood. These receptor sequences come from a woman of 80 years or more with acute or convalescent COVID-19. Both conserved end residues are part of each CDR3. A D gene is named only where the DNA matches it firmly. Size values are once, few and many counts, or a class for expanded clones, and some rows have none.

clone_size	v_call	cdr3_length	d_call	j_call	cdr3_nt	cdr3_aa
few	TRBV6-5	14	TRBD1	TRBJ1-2	TGTGCCAGCAGTTACGCGGGACAGGCCTATGGCTACACCTTC	CASSYAGQAYGYTF
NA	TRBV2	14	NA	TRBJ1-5	TGTGCCAGCAGCGCCTACGATAGCAATCAGCCCCAGCATTTT	CASSAYDSNQPQHF
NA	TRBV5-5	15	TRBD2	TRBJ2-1	TGTGCCAGCAGCGTACTAGCGGGAGAATACAATGAGCAGTTCTTC	CASSVLAGEYNEQFF
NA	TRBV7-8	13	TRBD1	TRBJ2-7	TGTGCCAGCGGCCGGACAGGGAACTTCGAGCAGTACTTC	CASGRTGNFEQYF
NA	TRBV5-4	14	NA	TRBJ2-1	TGTGCCAGCAGCGTCCGGGACTCTATCAATGAGCAGTTCTTC	CASSVRDSINEQFF
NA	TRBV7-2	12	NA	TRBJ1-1	TGTGCCAGCAGGGAGGGTAGCACTGAAGCTTTCTTT	CASREGSTEAFF
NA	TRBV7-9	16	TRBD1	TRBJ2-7	TGTGCCAGCAGCCATTACCCCGGGACAGCAGTCTACGAGCAGTACTTC	CASSHYPGTAVYEQYF
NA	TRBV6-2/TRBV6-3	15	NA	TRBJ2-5	TGTGCCAGCAGTTATAGGCGGGACTCCCAAGAGACCCAGTACTTC	CASSYRRDSQETQYF
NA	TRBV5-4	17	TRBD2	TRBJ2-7	TGTGCCAGCAGCTTGACTAGCGGGAGGTACACTCTCTACGAGCAGTACTTC	CASSLTSGRYTLYEQYF
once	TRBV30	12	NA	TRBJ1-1	TGTGCCTGGAGCGAGCGGGGCGCTGAAGCTTTCTTT	CAWSERGAEAFF
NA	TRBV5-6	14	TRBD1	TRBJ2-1	TGTGCCAGCAGCTTGGCCCCCCGGGACAGAGAGCAGTTCTTC	CASSLAPRDREQFF
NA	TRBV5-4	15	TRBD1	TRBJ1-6	TGTGCCAGCAGCTTGGCTACAGGGGGCAATTCACCCCTCCACTTT	CASSLATGGNSPLHF
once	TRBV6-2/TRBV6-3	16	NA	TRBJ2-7	TGTGCCAGCAGTTATCCCCTAGCTATCCGATCCTACGAGCAGTACTTC	CASSYPLAIRSYEQYF
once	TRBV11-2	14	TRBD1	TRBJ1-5	TGTGCCAGCAGCCCGACAGGGGGTGGTCAGCCCCAGCATTTT	CASSPTGGGQPQHF
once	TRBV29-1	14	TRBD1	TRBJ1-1	TGCAGCGTTGCCCACAGGGGACTGAACACTGAAGCTTTCTTT	CSVAHRGLNTEAFF
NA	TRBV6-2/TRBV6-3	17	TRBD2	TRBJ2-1	TGTGCCAGCAGTTACTATGCGGGAGGGGGGAACTACAATGAGCAGTTCTTC	CASSYYAGGGNYNEQFF
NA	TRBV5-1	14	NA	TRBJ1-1	TGCGCCAGCAGCCCCGGACAGTCGAACACTGAAGCTTTCTTT	CASSPGQSNTEAFF
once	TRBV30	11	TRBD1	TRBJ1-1	TGTGCCTGGAGGACGGACAGGAGCGCTTTCTTT	CAWRTDRSAFF
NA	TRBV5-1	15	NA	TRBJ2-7	TGCGCCAGCAGCTTGGCCAGTGCAGGGGTCTACGAGCAGTACTTC	CASSLASAGVYEQYF
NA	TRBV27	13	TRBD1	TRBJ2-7	TGTGCCAGCAGCCGACAGGGTCCCTACGAGCAGTACTTC	CASSRQGPYEQYF
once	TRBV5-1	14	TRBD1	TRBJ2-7	TGCGCCAGCAGCCCGGGACAGGCCTACAACGAGCAGTACTTC	CASSPGQAYNEQYF
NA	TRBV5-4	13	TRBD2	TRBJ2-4	TGTGCCAGCAGTTCAGCGGGAGGGAACATTCAGTACTTC	CASSSAGGNIQYF
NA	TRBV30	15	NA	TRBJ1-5	TGTGCCTGGAGTGTGGGGCTGCTTAGCAATCAGCCCCAGCATTTT	CAWSVGLLSNQPQHF
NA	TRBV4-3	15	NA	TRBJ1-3	TGCGCCAGCAGCCAAGATGCGGTCTCTGGAAACACCATATATTTT	CASSQDAVSGNTIYF
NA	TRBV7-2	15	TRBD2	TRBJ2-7	TGTGCCAGCAGCTTAGTTCGCGGGAGTACTTACGAGCAGTACTTC	CASSLVRGSTYEQYF
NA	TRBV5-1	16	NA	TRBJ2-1	TGCGCCAGCAGCTCTACAGGAAAAAGCTCCTACAATGAGCAGTTCTTC	CASSSTGKSSYNEQFF
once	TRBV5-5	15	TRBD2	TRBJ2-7	TGTGCCAGCAGCTTGGTGCTAGCGGGAGGCTACGAGCAGTACTTC	CASSLVLAGGYEQYF
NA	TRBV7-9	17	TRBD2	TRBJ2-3	TGTGCCAGCAGCTTAGCTCCAACTAGCGGTAGCACAGATACGCAGTATTTT	CASSLAPTSGSTDTQYF
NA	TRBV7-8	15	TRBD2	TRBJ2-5	TGTGCCAGCAGCCCGACTAGCGGGAGTCTGGAGACCCAGTACTTC	CASSPTSGSLETQYF
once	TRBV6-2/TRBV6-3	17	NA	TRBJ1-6	TGTGCCAGCAGTTCACCCGTGGAGAGGGGAGGGAATTCACCCCTCCACTTT	CASSSPVERGGNSPLHF
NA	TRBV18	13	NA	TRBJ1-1	TGTGCCAGCTCAACAGGAGCGAACACTGAAGCTTTCTTT	CASSTGANTEAFF
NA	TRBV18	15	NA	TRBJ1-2	TGTGCCAGCTCACGGGGCCCTACCTCCAACTATGGCTACACCTTC	CASSRGPTSNYGYTF
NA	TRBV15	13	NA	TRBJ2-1	TGTGCCACCAGCAGACTCTCAGGGAATGAGCAGTTCTTC	CATSRLSGNEQFF
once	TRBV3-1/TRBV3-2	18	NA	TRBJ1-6	TGTGCCAGCAGTCTCGCCCCACGAAGGGCGGGGTATAATTCACCCCTCCACTTT	CASSLAPRRAGYNSPLHF